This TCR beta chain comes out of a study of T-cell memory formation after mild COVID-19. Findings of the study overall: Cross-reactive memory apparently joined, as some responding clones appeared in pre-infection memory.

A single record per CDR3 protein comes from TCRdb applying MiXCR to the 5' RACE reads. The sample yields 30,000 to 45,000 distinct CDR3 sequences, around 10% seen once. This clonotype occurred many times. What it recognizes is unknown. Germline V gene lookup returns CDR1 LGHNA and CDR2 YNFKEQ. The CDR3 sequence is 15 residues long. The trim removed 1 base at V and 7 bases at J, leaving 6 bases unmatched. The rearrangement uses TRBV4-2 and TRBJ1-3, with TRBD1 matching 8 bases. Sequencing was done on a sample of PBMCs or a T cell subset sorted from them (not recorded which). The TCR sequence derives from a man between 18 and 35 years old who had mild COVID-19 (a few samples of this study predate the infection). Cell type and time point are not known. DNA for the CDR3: TGTGCCAGCAGCCAAGTTGGACAGGGTATGAACACCATATATTTT. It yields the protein CASSQVGQGMNTIYF.